This T cell receptor (beta chain) was obtained from a study of blood T cell repertoires in COVID-19. Study-level information: Samples representing acute and convalescent COVID-19 were sourced from the United States, Italy and Spain.

Using immunoSEQ multiplex PCR, the repertoire was profiled, and TCRdb retains in-frame clones only, with some absent. The sample has approximately 140,000 clones, around 84% seen once; the top ten hold less than 6%. Germline V gene lookup returns CDR1 WSHSY and CDR2 SAAADI. The CDR3 runs to 12 residues. The V end was cut by 6 bases, the J end by 5 bases, with 11 bases between. Cohort assignment relied on participant-reported clinical history. This clonotype was sampled from a woman aged 50 to 60 who had been exposed to COVID-19. The rearrangement joins TRBV10-2 to TRBJ2-7, with a tentative D call TRBD2 (5 bases). Input material: PBMCs or T cells enriched from blood (not recorded which). The CDR3 coding sequence is TGCGCCAGCAGGCTAGCAGAAAACGAGCAGTACTTC. It specifies CASRLAENEQYF.